A single sample gave rise to the 10 T cell receptor beta chains below, sequenced in a study of cytomegalovirus exposure and HLA in healthy donors. Both 60 Vbeta primers and 13 Jbeta primers went into the PCR. The protocol was immunoSEQ multiplex PCR, while the TCRdb copy is restricted to in-frame clones and leaves out a portion. This sample has some 120,000 clones; 82% occur once, and the top ten carry about 11%. The sample consisted of PBMCs. Receptors were obtained from a male donor in good health and CMV-seropositive.

The chain recombines TRBV28 with TRBJ2-3; 9 positions match TRBD1. J gave up 2 bases and V 8 bases, and 5 bases lay outside the gene matches. There are 14 residues in the CDR3. Germline V gene lookup returns CDR1 MDHEN and CDR2 SYDVKM. The CDR3 sequence is CASEGQGDTDTQYF. CDR3 sequence (DNA): TGTGCCAGCGAGGGACAGGGAGACACAGATACGCAGTATTTT. Full variable domain (remainder filled in from reference TRBV28 and TRBJ2-3): DVKVTQSSRYLVKRTGEKVFLECVQDMDHENMFWYRQDPGLGLRLIYFSYDVKMKEKGDIPEGYSVSREKKERFSLILESASTNQTSMYLCASEGQGDTDTQYFGPGTRLTVL.

V and J are TRBV28 and TRBJ1-5; D remains unclear. The V gene lost 7 bases and the J gene lost 4 bases, with 14 bases spanning the gap. CDR3 length: 14 residues. CDR1 and CDR2 from the germline V gene are MDHEN and SYDVKM. Here the CDR3 reads CASTPARRNQPQHF. The CDR3 DNA is TGTGCCAGCACCCCTGCCAGGAGGAATCAGCCCCAGCATTTT. The full variable domain, completed using reference TRBV28 and TRBJ1-5, is DVKVTQSSRYLVKRTGEKVFLECVQDMDHENMFWYRQDPGLGLRLIYFSYDVKMKEKGDIPEGYSVSREKKERFSLILESASTNQTSMYLCASTPARRNQPQHFGDGTRLSIL.

The V call is TRBV5-1, the J call TRBJ2-7; 10 bases map to TRBD1. V was pared by 0 bases and J by 4 bases, with 4 bases of the junction left unmatched. Per the germline V gene, CDR1 is SGHRS and CDR2 is YFSETQ. This CDR3 is built from 15 residues. The CDR3 is CASSLEGQGRYEQYF. The CDR3 DNA sequence: TGCGCCAGCAGCTTGGAGGGACAGGGGAGGTACGAGCAGTACTTC. Drawing the rest from reference TRBV5-1 and TRBJ2-7, the complete variable domain is KAGVTQTPRYLIKTRGQQVTLSCSPISGHRSVSWYQQTPGQGLQFLFEYFSETQRNKGNFPGRFSGRQFSNSRSEMNVSTLELGDSALYLCASSLEGQGRYEQYFGPGTRLTVT.

This clone was seen once. The gene calls are TRBV27 and TRBJ1-3; unclear D gene. The CDR3 covers 15 residues. Germline V gene lookup returns CDR1 MNHEY and CDR2 SMNVEV (reference sequence). Trimming took off 2 bases at V and 0 bases at J, with 8 bases between the two ends. The CDR3 nucleotides are TGTGCCAGCAGTTTAGGAGGATTCTCTGGAAACACCATATATTTT. Translating gives CASSLGGFSGNTIYF.

The chain uses TRBV5-1 and TRBJ1-6; D gene uncertain. CDR3 length equals 13 residues. Trimming took 0 bases from V and 7 from J, leaving 5 bases between them. The germline V gene has CDR1 SGHRS and CDR2 YFSETQ. CDR3 nucleotide sequence: TGCGCCAGCAGCTTGGACAGCAATTCACCCCTCCACTTT. Its protein is CASSLDSNSPLHF.

J is TRBJ2-7 and V is TRBV7-2; perhaps TRBD1 as D (6 bases). Trimming left V 1 base short and J 0 bases short, with 10 bases between. CDR3 length: 15 amino acids. The germline V gene has CDR1 SGHTA and CDR2 FQGNSA. The CDR3 DNA is TGTGCCAGCAGCTTAGACAGGGCCTTCTCCTACGAGCAGTACTTC. It is translated as CASSLDRAFSYEQYF.

This clone was recorded only once. The rearrangement joins TRBV9 to TRBJ2-7, with a weak D call TRBD1 (6 bases). Germline V gives CDR1 SGDLS, CDR2 YYNGEE. This CDR3 spans 14 amino acids. Between the trimmed V and J ends, which lost 4 bases and 2 bases, there was a span of 13 bases. The CDR3 bases are TGTGCCAGCAGCCCCCAGGGGTGGACCTACGAGCAGTACTTC. Protein: CASSPQGWTYEQYF.

For this clone: Additional DNA sequences in this sample encode the identical CDR3. This sequence joins TRBV9 and TRBJ2-3; the match to TRBD2 covers 13 bases. Trimming removed 0 bases from V and 6 bases from J; junction bases left unmatched: 7. The CDR3 loop spans 17 amino acids. Germline CDR1 and CDR2: SGDLS and YYNGEE. The CDR3 sequence: CASSVGGLAGVGDTQYF. The CDR3 DNA is TGTGCCAGCAGCGTAGGCGGACTAGCGGGAGTGGGTGATACGCAGTATTTT.

This clone was found a few times. This chain uses TRBV5-5 with TRBJ2-7; weak D call: TRBD1 (5 bases). The CDR3 sequence is 12 residues long. CDR1 and CDR2 from the germline V gene are SGHKS and YYEKEE (reference sequence). V dropped 1 base and J dropped 5 bases, with 7 bases sitting between them. This CDR3 reads CASSLQGNEQYF. In nucleotides, the CDR3 is TGTGCCAGCAGCTTGCAGGGAAACGAGCAGTACTTC.

The chain uses TRBV5-1 and TRBJ2-5, with a tentative D call TRBD2 (5 bases). The CDR3 totals 14 residues. With 0 bases removed from V and 5 bases from J, the gap between germline ends came to 11 bases. CDR1 and CDR2 (germline): SGHRS, YFSETQ. CDR3 DNA sequence: TGCGCCAGCAGCTTGGTCGGGATAGCGGAGACCCAGTACTTC. Translating it yields CASSLVGIAETQYF.